This TCR beta chain was retrieved from a study of blood T cell repertoires in COVID-19. Study context: Material from acute and convalescent COVID-19 was sourced from the United States, Italy and Spain. Sources were T cells, B-cell-depleted T cells, or PBMCs; the material itself was cDNA or gDNA.

The CDR3 runs to 12 residues. Looked up from germline, CDR1 is GTSNPN and CDR2 is SVGIG (reference sequence). Trimming cost V 5 bases and J 8 bases, with 15 bases left between them. In the original processing: Amplifying reference gene primers gave estimates of nucleated cell counts. Profiling relied on immunoSEQ multiplex PCR, and the TCRdb table lists in-frame clones only, not all of them. The V and J calls and clone size were taken over from that table, and D and trimming were inferred from the DNA. Among fewer than 45,000 clones listed, approximately 80% were seen once. This clone was seen just once.

This clonotype was sampled from a human donor in a cohort sampled during active COVID-19. The sample was peripheral blood. The chain is built from TRBV30 and TRBJ1-2; TRBD1 might be the D (5 bases). The chain's CDR3 is CAWDRGRDGYTF. CDR3 DNA sequence: TGTGCCTGGGACCGCGGGAGGGACGGCTACACCTTC.